Below are 8 T cell receptor beta chains sequenced from a single sample in a study of T cell responses to AZD1222 COVID-19 vaccine. Sequenced by immunoSEQ multiplex PCR; TCRdb stores in-frame clones only, minus some. The sample has 100,000 to 150,000 clones, about 89% seen once. The source material was peripheral blood, sampled on day 0 of AZD1222 vaccination. Every receptor here comes from an adult in good health.

CDR3 in DNA: TGTGCCAGCAGCTTAACGGGGGGGATAACAGATACGCAGTATTTT. Translation gives CASSLTGGITDTQYF. This chain connects TRBV7-3 to TRBJ2-3; TRBD2 aligns across 7 bases. After removal of 0 bases from V and 3 bases from J, the junction contained 3 bases not matched to a gene. In germline, CDR1 is SGHTA, CDR2 FQGTGA. The CDR3 covers 15 residues.

The gene calls are TRBV5-1 and TRBJ2-1, with TRBD1 matching 7 bases. V shed 1 base, J shed 10 bases, and the junction held 5 bases outside the gene matches. Germline CDR1 reads SGHRS; CDR2 reads YFSETQ. The CDR3 covers 13 residues. The CDR3 sequence is CASSLTDRKEQFF. CDR3 sequence (DNA): TGCGCCAGCAGCTTGACGGACAGGAAGGAGCAGTTCTTC.

J is TRBJ2-1 and V is TRBV28; D is possibly TRBD2 (5 bases). This CDR3 has 18 amino acids. The V gene's germline CDR1 is MDHEN and CDR2 SYDVKM. V lost 4 bases and J lost 0, with 19 bases in between. CDR3 loop: CASSSRFWGADSYNEQFF. In DNA form, the CDR3 reads TGTGCCAGCAGTTCCCGCTTCTGGGGAGCGGACTCCTACAATGAGCAGTTCTTC.

The J gene is TRBJ2-3, the V gene TRBV3-1 (or the pseudogene TRBV3-2); D might be TRBD1 or TRBD2, each matching 6 bases. The V end lost 0 bases, the J end lost 1 base, and 11 bases lay between the germline ends. The germline CDR1 and CDR2 sequences are LGHDT and YNNKEL (reference sequence). CDR3 length: 16 amino acids. CDR3 DNA sequence: TGTGCCAGCAGCCAAGAATCCGGGGGCGGCACAGATACGCAGTATTTT. Encoded protein: CASSQESGGGTDTQYF.

This chain joins TRBV3-1 (or the pseudogene TRBV3-2) and TRBJ2-7; possibly TRBD1 or TRBD2 for D (5 bases each). Germline lookup yields CDR1 LGHDT and CDR2 YNNKEL (reference sequence). This CDR3 comprises 15 residues. Trimming left V 4 bases short and J 3 bases short, with 16 bases between. CDR3: CASSPWDGRIYEQYF. The CDR3, as DNA: TGTGCCAGCAGCCCATGGGACGGCCGAATCTACGAGCAGTACTTC.

In its sample, this clone was seen once. The rearrangement links TRBV28 to TRBJ2-7; tentatively, D is TRBD1 or TRBD2 (7 bases each). CDR1 is MDHEN, CDR2 SYDVKM, per germline. The V end lost 7 bases, the J end lost 9 bases, and 31 bases lay between the germline ends. The length of the CDR3 is 17 residues. For the CDR3, the DNA is TGTGCCAGCACCCAGACAGGGCCGGCTAGCGGCCCTCGAAGGCAGTACTTC. This codes for CASTQTGPASGPRRQYF.

This chain connects TRBV12-3 or TRBV12-4 to TRBJ2-3; a weak D match, TRBD1 (5 bases). V lost 7 bases and J 5 bases, leaving 13 bases between the germline ends. This CDR3 is built from 13 residues. In nucleotides, the CDR3 is TGTGCCAGCACCCTAAGGGGCGGAGATACGCAGTATTTT. Its translation is CASTLRGGDTQYF.

The V call is TRBV7-2, the J call TRBJ1-2; TRBD1 matches 10 bases. Trimming removed 5 bases from V and 5 bases from J; junction bases left unmatched: 5. The germline CDR1 and CDR2 sequences are SGHTA and FQGNSA. This CDR3 is 14 amino acids long. The CDR3 reads CASSPGQGQYGYTF. The CDR3 region has the DNA TGTGCCAGCAGCCCGGGACAGGGGCAATATGGCTACACCTTC.